This TCR beta chain was obtained from a study of OX40 agonist ivuxolimab in advanced cancers. Turning to the overall study: Ivuxolimab was a fully human IgG2 agonistic monoclonal antibody targeting the costimulatory receptor OX40 (CD134). Partial responses occurred in three dose-escalation patients, of whom one had hepatocellular carcinoma and two had cutaneous melanoma. In the dose-escalation cohort, 70% to 85% of patients were male, and the mean age was roughly 56 years with a range of about 20 to 90. Among the approximately 50 dose-escalation patients, around 20 had hepatocellular carcinoma, 15 or so melanoma, 9 renal cell carcinoma and 9 head and neck cancer. Intravenous ivuxolimab was administered to patients every 2 weeks at six dose levels: 0.01, 0.1, 0.3, 1.5, 3 and 10 mg/kg. The purpose of peripheral TCRbeta sequencing was to test whether ivuxolimab changed TCR sequence diversity and led to clonal T-cell expansion. Prior anti-PD-1, anti-PD-L1 or anti-CTLA-4 therapy was permitted, and checkpoint inhibitors had been received by less than 45% of dose-escalation patients. The paper covers the monotherapy dose-escalation part of the phase I ivuxolimab trial, which included N ≈ 50 patients.

Notes on this clone: The antigen it binds to is not known. Within one base of it there is no much larger clone, and no base qualities were kept.

The trial excluded patients who had a history of autoimmune disease or who were on systemic immunosuppression. Peripheral blood for TCR sequencing was collected from all dose cohorts at baseline, on cycle 4 day 1, and on cycle 7 day 1. Samples came from an open-label, multicenter, first-in-human phase I dose-escalation trial of ivuxolimab. Adults with locally advanced or metastatic melanoma, renal cell carcinoma, hepatocellular carcinoma or head and neck squamous cell carcinoma were enrolled in the trial. CD4+ and CD8+ T cells were sorted separately from peripheral blood before TCR sequencing. Broad study findings and their caveats: After ivuxolimab, more expanded clones were found on average in CD8+ T cells than in CD4+ T cells. Low levels of normalized T-cell clonal expansion were also seen in some patients who did not respond. At doses from 0.1 to 3.0 mg/kg, clonal expansion was seen in both CD4+ and CD8+ blood T cells between baseline and week 6. Partial responders in the 0.1-3.0 mg/kg groups had among the lowest normalized peripheral clonal expansion, especially among CD8+ T cells. Antigen specificity was not determined for the clonally expanded peripheral T cells.

The junction shows trimming of 3 bases on V and 8 bases on J, plus 15 bases between the germline ends. CDR1 is given as LNHNV and CDR2 as YYDKDF, both from the germline V gene (reference sequence). Counted from cysteine to phenylalanine, this CDR3 has 14 amino acids. The sequence is cut down to CDR3 DNA, 42 bases in frame from base 1. For sequencing of the TCRbeta CDR3 region, genomic DNA was extracted from the sorted cells. The immunoSEQ Assay was used for sequencing of TCRbeta CDR3 regions. Not all clones reach the TCRdb copy of this immuneACCESS table, which keeps in-frame sequences only. Checked studies attribute under half of the gap to unresolved V genes and leave the rest unexplained. This sample gives roughly 64,000 clones in total; roughly 89% of them show up just once. The ten largest clones represent approximately 0.8% of the sample.

The source material was CD4+ or CD8+ T cells sorted from blood, sampled in a trial of the OX40 agonist ivuxolimab. The V and J segments used are TRBV15 and TRBJ2-3, with the D gene call left open. This sequence originates from an adult with an advanced solid tumor such as melanoma, head and neck, liver or kidney cancer. For the CDR3, the sequence is CATSRAQEGSTQYF. The DNA is as follows: TGTGCCACCAGCAGGGCCCAGGAAGGTAGTACGCAGTATTTT.